This record looks at one TCR beta chain sequence and its context. What it recognizes is unknown. The germline V and J ends were trimmed by 3 bases and 7 bases, with 17 bases remaining between them. CDR1 and CDR2 from the germline V gene are SGDLS and YYNGEE. There are 15 residues in the CDR3. PCR used 60 Vbeta primers and 13 Jbeta primers. Sequencing was performed with immunoSEQ multiplex PCR; in TCRdb, only in-frame clones are kept and a portion is missing. Among 150,000 to 200,000 clones listed, roughly 85% were seen once. The data are from a study of cytomegalovirus exposure and HLA in healthy donors. Study overall: Earlier, roughly 120 million unique TCR beta sequences were recovered from approximately 200 million T cells by an analysis. Findings of the study overall: A later analysis showed TCR association rates differing by HLA locus, peaking at DRB1 and lowest at HLA-C. The study carried out a later analysis of TCR beta sequences. It associated approximately 15,000 of them with specific HLA alleles at a false discovery rate of 0.05. Most TCR beta V segments were productive about 90% or about 30% of the time in an earlier analysis.

This chain connects TRBV9 to TRBJ1-5; the D gene is possibly TRBD1 (5 bases). This TCR derives from a woman in her twenties or thirties in good health and CMV-seropositive. The sequenced sample was PBMCs. The CDR3 sequence is CASSAGGSPGQPQHF. The CDR3 DNA reads TGTGCCAGCAGCGCCGGGGGGTCCCCAGGGCAGCCCCAGCATTTT.